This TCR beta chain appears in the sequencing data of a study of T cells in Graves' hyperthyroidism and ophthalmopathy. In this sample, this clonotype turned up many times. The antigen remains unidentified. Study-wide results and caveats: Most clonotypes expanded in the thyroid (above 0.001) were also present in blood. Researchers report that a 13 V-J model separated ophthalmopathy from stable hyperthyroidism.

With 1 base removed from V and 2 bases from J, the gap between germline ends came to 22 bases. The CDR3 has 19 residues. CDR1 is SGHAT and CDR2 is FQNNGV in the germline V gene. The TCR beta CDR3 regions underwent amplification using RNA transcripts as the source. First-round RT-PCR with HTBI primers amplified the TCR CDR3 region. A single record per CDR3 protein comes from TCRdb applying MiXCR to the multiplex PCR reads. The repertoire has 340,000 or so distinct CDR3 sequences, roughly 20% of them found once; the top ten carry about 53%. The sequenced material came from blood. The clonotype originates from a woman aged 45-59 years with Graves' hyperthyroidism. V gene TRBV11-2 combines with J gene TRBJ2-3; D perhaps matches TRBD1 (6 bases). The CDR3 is CASSLVDLGAGGDTDTQYF. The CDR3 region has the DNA TGTGCCAGCAGCTTAGTCGATTTGGGGGCGGGTGGCGACACAGATACGCAGTATTTT.